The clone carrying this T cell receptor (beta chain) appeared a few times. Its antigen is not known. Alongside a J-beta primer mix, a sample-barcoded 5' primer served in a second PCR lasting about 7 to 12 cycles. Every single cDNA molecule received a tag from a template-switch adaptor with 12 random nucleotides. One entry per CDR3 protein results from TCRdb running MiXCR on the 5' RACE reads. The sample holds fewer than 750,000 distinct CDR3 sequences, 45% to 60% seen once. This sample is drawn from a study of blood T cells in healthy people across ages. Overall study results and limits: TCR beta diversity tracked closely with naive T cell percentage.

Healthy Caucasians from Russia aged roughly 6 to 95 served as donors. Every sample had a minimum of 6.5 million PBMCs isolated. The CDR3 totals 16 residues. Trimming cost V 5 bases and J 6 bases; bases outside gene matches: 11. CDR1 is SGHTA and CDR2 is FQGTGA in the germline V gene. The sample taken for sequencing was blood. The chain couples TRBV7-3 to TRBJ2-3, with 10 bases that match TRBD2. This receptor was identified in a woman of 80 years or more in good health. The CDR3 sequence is CASSPRLAGPLDTQYF. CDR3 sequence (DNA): TGTGCCAGCAGCCCGCGACTAGCGGGTCCATTGGATACGCAGTATTTT.